This is a list of T cell receptor beta chains from one sample in a study of shared clonotypes between healthy human individuals. The data were produced by immunoSEQ multiplex PCR, yet TCRdb's version contains in-frame clones alone and is incomplete. The sample includes roughly 700,000 clones, under 80% of them seen just once. Sequencing used memory CD4+ T cells sorted from blood. These TCRs come from a woman aged 25 to 39 in good health. Each CDR3 is given with its conserved first and last residue. The D gene is left open where the match is weak. Size values are once, few and many counts, or a class for expanded clones, and some rows have none.

V gene: TRBV7-3; clone size: .; D gene: TRBD1; J gene: TRBJ1-2; CDR3 DNA: TGTGCCAGCAGCCCGGGACAGGGAAGCTACACCTTC; CDR3 protein: CASSPGQGSYTF
V gene: TRBV7-3; clone size: .; D gene: .; J gene: TRBJ1-2; CDR3 DNA: TGTGCCAGCAGCTTGATCGGAAGGGGTGGCTACACCTTC; CDR3 protein: CASSLIGRGGYTF
V gene: TRBV2; clone size: .; D gene: .; J gene: TRBJ2-5; CDR3 DNA: TGTGCCAGCAAACCTAGGGTCCAAGAGACCCAGTACTTC; CDR3 protein: CASKPRVQETQYF
V gene: TRBV27; clone size: .; D gene: .; J gene: TRBJ2-2; CDR3 DNA: TGTGCCAGCAGTTTACAGGGGAGCGGCGTATGGACCGGGGAGCTGTTTTTT; CDR3 protein: CASSLQGSGVWTGELFF
V gene: TRBV28; clone size: .; D gene: .; J gene: TRBJ1-5; CDR3 DNA: TGTGCCAGCACCGCAAGCATAGGCCCTCAGCCCCAGCATTTT; CDR3 protein: CASTASIGPQPQHF
V gene: TRBV5-4; clone size: .; D gene: TRBD1; J gene: TRBJ2-5; CDR3 DNA: TGTGCCAGCGGTATACAGGGGGCGCAAGAGACCCAGTACTTC; CDR3 protein: CASGIQGAQETQYF
V gene: TRBV5-1; clone size: .; D gene: .; J gene: TRBJ1-4; CDR3 DNA: TGCGCCAGCAGCTTGTGGCAGGGGAGTGCAACTAATGAAAAACTGTTTTTT; CDR3 protein: CASSLWQGSATNEKLFF
V gene: TRBV18; clone size: .; D gene: TRBD2; J gene: TRBJ2-7; CDR3 DNA: TGTGCCAGCTCACCACAGGCGGGAGGAAGCGAGCAGTACTTC; CDR3 protein: CASSPQAGGSEQYF
V gene: TRBV5-1; clone size: .; D gene: TRBD1; J gene: TRBJ1-1; CDR3 DNA: TGCGCCAGCAGGACCGGGACAGAGAACACTGAAGCTTTCTTT; CDR3 protein: CASRTGTENTEAFF
V gene: TRBV27; clone size: .; D gene: .; J gene: TRBJ2-7; CDR3 DNA: TGTGCCAGTGCTGGGGGGATCTACGAGCAGTACTTC; CDR3 protein: CASAGGIYEQYF
V gene: TRBV27; clone size: few; D gene: .; J gene: TRBJ1-2; CDR3 DNA: TGTGCCAGCAGTTTAAGCAGGGCAGACTATGGCTACACCTTC; CDR3 protein: CASSLSRADYGYTF
V gene: TRBV27; clone size: .; D gene: .; J gene: TRBJ2-7; CDR3 DNA: TGTGCCAGCATTCTCCGGGACAAGTCCTACGAGCAGTACTTC; CDR3 protein: CASILRDKSYEQYF
V gene: TRBV11-3; clone size: once; D gene: .; J gene: TRBJ1-2; CDR3 DNA: TGTGCCAGCAGGGACAGTAACTATGGCTACACCTTC; CDR3 protein: CASRDSNYGYTF
V gene: TRBV7-8; clone size: .; D gene: .; J gene: TRBJ1-5; CDR3 DNA: TGTGCCAGCAGCTTATTAAGCAATCAGCCCCAGCATTTT; CDR3 protein: CASSLLSNQPQHF
V gene: TRBV7-9; clone size: many; D gene: .; J gene: TRBJ2-6; CDR3 DNA: TGTGCCAGCAGCTCTAAGGGGGGCTCTGGGGCCAACGTCCTGACTTTC; CDR3 protein: CASSSKGGSGANVLTF
V gene: TRBV11-2; clone size: .; D gene: TRBD1; J gene: TRBJ2-1; CDR3 DNA: TGTGCCAGCAGTTACGGACAGGACAGCTACAATGAGCAGTTCTTC; CDR3 protein: CASSYGQDSYNEQFF
V gene: TRBV28; clone size: .; D gene: .; J gene: TRBJ1-1; CDR3 DNA: TGTGCCAGCCAGGGAGTGGGGGGCGCGAGGACTGAAGCTTTCTTT; CDR3 protein: CASQGVGGARTEAFF
V gene: TRBV4-1; clone size: .; D gene: .; J gene: TRBJ1-2; CDR3 DNA: TGCGCCAGCAGCCACCCCTCGACTGATACGGATGGCTACACCTTC; CDR3 protein: CASSHPSTDTDGYTF
V gene: TRBV6-1; clone size: many; D gene: .; J gene: TRBJ1-5; CDR3 DNA: TGTGCCAGCGAACGTCTCTTTGAAGGCGGTCAGCCCCAGCATTTT; CDR3 protein: CASERLFEGGQPQHF
V gene: TRBV5-1; clone size: .; D gene: TRBD2; J gene: TRBJ2-1; CDR3 DNA: TGCGCCAGCAGCTCCACTAGCGGAACCTACAATGAGCAGTTCTTC; CDR3 protein: CASSSTSGTYNEQFF
V gene: TRBV13; clone size: .; D gene: .; J gene: TRBJ2-7; CDR3 DNA: TGTGCCAGCAGCCCTCTCCGGGAGCGCAACGAGCAGTACTTC; CDR3 protein: CASSPLRERNEQYF
V gene: TRBV19; clone size: .; D gene: TRBD2; J gene: TRBJ2-1; CDR3 DNA: TGTGCCAGTAGTAAGCGACTAGCGGGAGTCCATGAGCAGTTCTTC; CDR3 protein: CASSKRLAGVHEQFF
V gene: TRBV5-4; clone size: .; D gene: .; J gene: TRBJ1-3; CDR3 DNA: TGTGCCAGCAGCTTCGGGGGGACTCGGGGAAACACCATATATTTT; CDR3 protein: CASSFGGTRGNTIYF
V gene: TRBV5-1; clone size: .; D gene: TRBD2; J gene: TRBJ2-1; CDR3 DNA: TGCGCCAGCAGCAAAACTAGCGGGAGTTTCTATGAGCAGTTCTTC; CDR3 protein: CASSKTSGSFYEQFF
V gene: TRBV28; clone size: few; D gene: .; J gene: TRBJ1-2; CDR3 DNA: TGTGCCAGCAGTTTTCTTACAGCTAACTATGGCTACACCTTC; CDR3 protein: CASSFLTANYGYTF
V gene: TRBV5-1; clone size: .; D gene: .; J gene: TRBJ2-7; CDR3 DNA: TGCGCCAGCAGCTTGATGGGGACACCCTACGAGCAGTACTTC; CDR3 protein: CASSLMGTPYEQYF
V gene: TRBV18; clone size: .; D gene: .; J gene: TRBJ2-2; CDR3 DNA: TGTGCCAGCTCAGGGCAGGGAGCGAACACCGGGGAGCTGTTTTTT; CDR3 protein: CASSGQGANTGELFF
V gene: TRBV5-1; clone size: .; D gene: TRBD2; J gene: TRBJ2-1; CDR3 DNA: TGCGCCAGCAGCTTGTCGGTTGTAGCGGGAGGGCACTCTGAGCAGTTCTTC; CDR3 protein: CASSLSVVAGGHSEQFF
V gene: TRBV28; clone size: few; D gene: .; J gene: TRBJ1-5; CDR3 DNA: TGTGCCAGCAGTTTAGGCTTCGGGGATCAGCCCCAGCATTTT; CDR3 protein: CASSLGFGDQPQHF
V gene: TRBV28; clone size: many; D gene: .; J gene: TRBJ2-7; CDR3 DNA: TGTGCCAGCAGTTTAGTAGGGGGGACCTACGAGCAGTACTTC; CDR3 protein: CASSLVGGTYEQYF
V gene: TRBV27; clone size: .; D gene: TRBD1; J gene: TRBJ1-5; CDR3 DNA: TGTGCCAGCTCGGGACAGCCGGGAGTTCAGCCCCAGCATTTT; CDR3 protein: CASSGQPGVQPQHF
V gene: TRBV18; clone size: few; D gene: TRBD1; J gene: TRBJ2-4; CDR3 DNA: TGTGCCAGCTCACCCACGACAGGGCAAGCCAAAAACATTCAGTACTTC; CDR3 protein: CASSPTTGQAKNIQYF
V gene: TRBV5-1; clone size: .; D gene: TRBD1; J gene: TRBJ1-1; CDR3 DNA: TGCGCCAGCAGCGGCACAGGGGGACGGGACACTGAAGCTTTCTTT; CDR3 protein: CASSGTGGRDTEAFF
V gene: TRBV10-2; clone size: .; D gene: TRBD1; J gene: TRBJ2-2; CDR3 DNA: TGCGCCAGCAGTGGACAGGGCGGCACCGGGGAGCTGTTTTTT; CDR3 protein: CASSGQGGTGELFF
V gene: TRBV6-5; clone size: .; D gene: TRBD2; J gene: TRBJ2-3; CDR3 DNA: TGTGCCAGCAGTTACTCGGCTAGCGGGACTGCAGATACGCAGTATTTT; CDR3 protein: CASSYSASGTADTQYF
V gene: TRBV14; clone size: .; D gene: TRBD1; J gene: TRBJ2-7; CDR3 DNA: TGTGCCAGCAGCAAATGGACAGGGGGCGAGTCGGCGCTCTCCTACGAGCAGTACTTC; CDR3 protein: CASSKWTGGESALSYEQYF
V gene: TRBV19; clone size: .; D gene: TRBD1; J gene: TRBJ1-5; CDR3 DNA: TGTGCCAGTAGTATGGGGACAGTGCTGGGGCCCCAGCATTTT; CDR3 protein: CASSMGTVLGPQHF
V gene: TRBV19; clone size: .; D gene: .; J gene: TRBJ1-2; CDR3 DNA: TGTGCCAGTAGTCTGCCACGAGGAGCCCACCGAGGGTCTGGCTACACCTTC; CDR3 protein: CASSLPRGAHRGSGYTF
V gene: TRBV11-1; clone size: .; D gene: TRBD1; J gene: TRBJ1-2; CDR3 DNA: TGTGCCAGCAGCTTAGGGGAACAGGGGAGCGCCCGTTATGGCTACACCTTC; CDR3 protein: CASSLGEQGSARYGYTF
V gene: TRBV7-8; clone size: .; D gene: .; J gene: TRBJ1-2; CDR3 DNA: TGTGCCAGCAGCGTCTGGGTTGGCGGCTACACCTTC; CDR3 protein: CASSVWVGGYTF
V gene: TRBV19; clone size: .; D gene: .; J gene: TRBJ2-3; CDR3 DNA: TGTGCCAGTACTAACCAAGGCGCAGATACGCAGTATTTT; CDR3 protein: CASTNQGADTQYF
V gene: TRBV18; clone size: .; D gene: TRBD1; J gene: TRBJ2-5; CDR3 DNA: TGTGCCAGCTCACCAGCGAGGACAGGGCAAGAGACCCAGTACTTC; CDR3 protein: CASSPARTGQETQYF
V gene: TRBV28; clone size: once; D gene: .; J gene: TRBJ2-7; CDR3 DNA: TGTGCCAGCAGAACCGGGTCCGGCTACGAGCAGTACTTC; CDR3 protein: CASRTGSGYEQYF
V gene: TRBV30; clone size: few; D gene: .; J gene: TRBJ1-4; CDR3 DNA: TGTGCCTGGAAATCCCGCCGTCAGGGGACAACTAATGAAAAACTGTTTTTT; CDR3 protein: CAWKSRRQGTTNEKLFF
V gene: TRBV5-1; clone size: .; D gene: .; J gene: TRBJ2-3; CDR3 DNA: TGCGCCAGCAGCCTGGGTTCAAAAGCAGATACGCAGTATTTT; CDR3 protein: CASSLGSKADTQYF
V gene: TRBV5-1; clone size: .; D gene: TRBD1; J gene: TRBJ1-1; CDR3 DNA: TGCGCCAGCAGCTTGACACAGGGGGCCGCGAGAACTGAAGCTTTCTTT; CDR3 protein: CASSLTQGAARTEAFF
V gene: TRBV2; clone size: .; D gene: .; J gene: TRBJ1-5; CDR3 DNA: TGTGCCAGCAGTGGGGAGTTTACCAGAGGGGGTCAGCCCCAGCATTTT; CDR3 protein: CASSGEFTRGGQPQHF
V gene: TRBV19; clone size: .; D gene: .; J gene: TRBJ1-2; CDR3 DNA: TGTGCCAGTAGTAGGGGTTATGGCTACACCTTC; CDR3 protein: CASSRGYGYTF
V gene: TRBV7-8; clone size: .; D gene: TRBD2; J gene: TRBJ2-5; CDR3 DNA: TGTGCCAGCAGCTTAAAGACTAGCGAAGAGACCCAGTACTTC; CDR3 protein: CASSLKTSEETQYF
V gene: TRBV5-1; clone size: .; D gene: .; J gene: TRBJ2-1; CDR3 DNA: TGCGCCAGCAGCCCCCGACTCCCAGACAATGAGCAGTTCTTC; CDR3 protein: CASSPRLPDNEQFF
V gene: TRBV27; clone size: .; D gene: .; J gene: TRBJ1-5; CDR3 DNA: TGTGCCAGCAGTCGTTCCAGTCGCAATCAGCCCCAGCATTTT; CDR3 protein: CASSRSSRNQPQHF
V gene: TRBV5-6; clone size: .; D gene: .; J gene: TRBJ1-3; CDR3 DNA: TGTGCCAGCAGCTTGACGGCAGAATCGATCTCTGGAAACACCATATATTTT; CDR3 protein: CASSLTAESISGNTIYF
V gene: TRBV28; clone size: .; D gene: .; J gene: TRBJ2-5; CDR3 DNA: TGTGCCAGCAGTTTAACAGGAACGCAAGAGACCCAGTACTTC; CDR3 protein: CASSLTGTQETQYF
V gene: TRBV29-1; clone size: .; D gene: TRBD1; J gene: TRBJ2-7; CDR3 DNA: TGCAGCGCCCTCACAGGGGGCATCAACGAGCAGTACTTC; CDR3 protein: CSALTGGINEQYF
V gene: TRBV6-5; clone size: .; D gene: .; J gene: TRBJ2-6; CDR3 DNA: TGTGCCAGCAGTTTCCGGGTGAGCTCTGGGGCCAACGTCCTGACTTTC; CDR3 protein: CASSFRVSSGANVLTF